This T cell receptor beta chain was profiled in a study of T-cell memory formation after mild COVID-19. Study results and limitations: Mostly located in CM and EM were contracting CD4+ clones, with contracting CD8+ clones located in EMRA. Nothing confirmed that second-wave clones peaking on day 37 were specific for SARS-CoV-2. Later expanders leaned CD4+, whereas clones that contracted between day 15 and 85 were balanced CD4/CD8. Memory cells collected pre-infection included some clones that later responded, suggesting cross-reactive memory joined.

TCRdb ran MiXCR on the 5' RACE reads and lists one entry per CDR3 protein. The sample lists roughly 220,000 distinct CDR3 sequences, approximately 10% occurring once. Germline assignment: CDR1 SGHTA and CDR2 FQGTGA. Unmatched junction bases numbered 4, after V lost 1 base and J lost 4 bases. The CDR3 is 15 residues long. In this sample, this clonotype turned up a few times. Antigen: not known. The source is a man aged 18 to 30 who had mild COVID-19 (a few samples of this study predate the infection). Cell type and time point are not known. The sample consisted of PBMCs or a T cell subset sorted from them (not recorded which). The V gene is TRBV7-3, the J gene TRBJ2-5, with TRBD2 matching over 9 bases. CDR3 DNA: TGTGCCAGCAGCTTAAGCGGGGGGGCCGCAGAGACCCAGTACTTC. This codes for CASSLSGGAAETQYF.